This TCR beta chain was recovered during a study of T cell responses to AZD1222 COVID-19 vaccine. Sequencing used immunoSEQ multiplex PCR; TCRdb keeps in-frame clones, though not all of them. The table lists 120,000 or so clones, approximately 82% of them singletons. V lost 3 bases, J lost 6 bases, and 6 bases lay in between. This CDR3 contains 12 residues. In germline, CDR1 is SGHRS, CDR2 YFSETQ. The rearrangement joins TRBV5-1 to TRBJ2-2; D not resolved. This TCR was sampled from an adult who received the AZD1222 COVID-19 vaccine. The source was peripheral blood, collected 28 days after the second AZD1222 dose. The CDR3 reads CASSSAAGELFF. As DNA, the CDR3 is TGCGCCAGCAGCTCTGCCGCCGGGGAGCTGTTTTTT.